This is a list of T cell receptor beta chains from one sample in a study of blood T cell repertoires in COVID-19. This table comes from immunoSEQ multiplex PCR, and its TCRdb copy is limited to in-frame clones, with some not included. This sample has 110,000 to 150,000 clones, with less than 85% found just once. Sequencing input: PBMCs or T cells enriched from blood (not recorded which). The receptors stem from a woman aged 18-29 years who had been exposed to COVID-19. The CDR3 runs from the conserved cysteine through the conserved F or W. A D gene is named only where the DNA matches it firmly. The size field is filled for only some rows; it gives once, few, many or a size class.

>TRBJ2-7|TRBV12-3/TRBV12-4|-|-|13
CASTPDLRYEQYF
TGTGCCAGCACTCCGGACTTACGGTACGAGCAGTACTTC
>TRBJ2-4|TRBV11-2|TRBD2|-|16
CASSLAGGSVKNIQYF
TGTGCCAGCAGCCTGGCGGGGGGATCAGTCAAAAACATTCAGTACTTC
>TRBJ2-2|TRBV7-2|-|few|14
CASTPQGSTGELFF
TGTGCCAGCACTCCCCAGGGGTCCACCGGGGAGCTGTTTTTT
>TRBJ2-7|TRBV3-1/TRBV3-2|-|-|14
CASSHSGLAPEQYF
TGTGCCAGCAGCCATAGCGGACTTGCCCCCGAGCAGTACTTC
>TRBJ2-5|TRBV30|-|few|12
CAWSVQGGTQYF
TGTGCCTGGAGTGTTCAGGGAGGGACCCAGTACTTC
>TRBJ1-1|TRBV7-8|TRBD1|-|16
CASSLAVARGYTEAFF
TGTGCCAGCAGCTTAGCCGTGGCCAGGGGGTACACTGAAGCTTTCTTT
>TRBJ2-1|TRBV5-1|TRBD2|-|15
CASSLVSGIYNEQFF
TGCGCCAGCAGCTTGGTTAGCGGGATTTACAATGAGCAGTTCTTC
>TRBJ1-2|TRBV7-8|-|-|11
CASSSDIGYTF
TGTGCCAGCAGCTCTGACATTGGCTACACCTTC
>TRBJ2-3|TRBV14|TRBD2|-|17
CASSQDETSGGENTQYF
TGTGCCAGCAGCCAAGATGAAACTAGCGGGGGGGAAAATACGCAGTATTTT
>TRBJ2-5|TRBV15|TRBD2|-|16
CATSRKLAGVRETQYF
TGTGCCACCAGCAGAAAACTAGCGGGAGTGCGAGAGACCCAGTACTTC
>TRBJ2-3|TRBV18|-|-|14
CASSPPFRTDTQYF
TGTGCCAGCTCACCACCGTTCAGAACAGATACGCAGTATTTT
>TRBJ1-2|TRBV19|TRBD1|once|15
CASSMAVRGIYGYTF
TGTGCCAGTAGTATGGCGGTCAGGGGGATCTATGGCTACACCTTC
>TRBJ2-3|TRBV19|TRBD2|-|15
CASSLSGRVGDTQYF
TGTGCCAGTAGTCTTAGCGGGAGGGTCGGAGATACGCAGTATTTT
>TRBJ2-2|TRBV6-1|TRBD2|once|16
CASSGQGLAGLGELFF
TGTGCCAGCAGTGGCCAGGGACTAGCGGGACTCGGGGAGCTGTTTTTT
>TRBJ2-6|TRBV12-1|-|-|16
CASFRESGSGANVLTF
TGTGCCAGCTTTAGAGAATCGGGCTCTGGGGCCAACGTCCTGACTTTC
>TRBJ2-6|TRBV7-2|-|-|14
CASSRGTGANVLTF
TGTGCCAGCAGCAGAGGAACTGGGGCCAACGTCCTGACTTTC